The sequence of this T cell receptor (beta chain) was determined in a study of identical twins. In germline, CDR1 is SGHRS, CDR2 YFSETQ. CDR3 size: 15 residues. V lost 0 bases, J lost 2 bases, and 11 bases lay in between. A single record per CDR3 protein comes from TCRdb applying MiXCR to the 5' RACE reads. The data hold 470,000 or so distinct CDR3 sequences, with 24% observed a single time. This clonotype was counted ten times or more. Only healthy Caucasians were included as donors. This sample was shared with a second study, whose subject was T cells expressing NK-cell markers. That paper states: The contribution of dominant NKG2C+ clonotypes to CD8+ T cells in a handful of donors was roughly 1.0-7.5%.

Sequencing was carried out using CD4+ T cells sorted from blood. The TCR originated in a woman younger than 30 in good health. V usage is TRBV5-1 and J usage is TRBJ2-5; tentatively, D is TRBD2 (6 bases). The CDR3 DNA sequence: TGCGCCAGCAGCTTGGGACTAGAGGGACAAGAGACCCAGTACTTC. Its translation: CASSLGLEGQETQYF.